The T cell receptor (beta chain) under discussion was sequenced for a study of tumour-infiltrating T cells in Burkitt lymphoma. Study at large: Patients covered every epidemiological subtype of Burkitt lymphoma. Productive clonality predicted overall and progression-free survival. Study outcomes and limitations: Many Burkitt lymphoma patients shared several public clonotypes.

The CDR3 contains 16 residues. CDR1 and CDR2 (germline): SGHNT, YENEEA. V lost 1 base, J lost 3 bases, and 2 bases stayed unmatched. Assay used: immunoSEQ multiplex PCR; TCRdb lists only in-frame clones, some missing. The table includes approximately 4,000 clones, around 14% detected once. This clone was seen only a few times. Its antigen is not known. The receptor's source is a human donor with Burkitt lymphoma. The chain links TRBV11-3 to TRBJ2-2; 10 bases map to TRBD1. Sequencing used tumor tissue. This chain's CDR3 is CASSLAGTGDTGELFF. CDR3 DNA sequence: TGTGCCAGCAGCTTAGCCGGGACAGGGGACACCGGGGAGCTGTTTTTT.